The clone carrying this TCR beta chain was observed at least ten times. Antigen unknown. This record belongs to a study of T cell repertoires in cytomegalovirus infection. Study-level findings and limits: In two of eight donors, the top clonotype was HLA-C-restricted CMV-specific.

The germline V gene encodes CDR1 SGHTA and CDR2 FQGNSA. Trimming shortened V by 2 bases and J by 2 bases, and 9 bases separated the two germline ends. The CDR3 runs to 14 residues. TCRdb recomputed calls from the reads with MiXCR, one row per CDR3 protein. Altogether more than 150,000 distinct CDR3 sequences are present, over 25% being singletons, with the ten largest covering about 28%. The sequenced material came from PBMCs. V and J are TRBV7-2 and TRBJ1-2; maybe TRBD1 (5 bases). This clonotype was sampled from a human donor in good health (CMV status not recorded). Some clones in this sample may be carry-over from other donors' samples. CDR3 sequence (DNA): TGTGCCAGCAGCTTACCGGGACGGAACTATGGCTACACCTTC. It encodes CASSLPGRNYGYTF.